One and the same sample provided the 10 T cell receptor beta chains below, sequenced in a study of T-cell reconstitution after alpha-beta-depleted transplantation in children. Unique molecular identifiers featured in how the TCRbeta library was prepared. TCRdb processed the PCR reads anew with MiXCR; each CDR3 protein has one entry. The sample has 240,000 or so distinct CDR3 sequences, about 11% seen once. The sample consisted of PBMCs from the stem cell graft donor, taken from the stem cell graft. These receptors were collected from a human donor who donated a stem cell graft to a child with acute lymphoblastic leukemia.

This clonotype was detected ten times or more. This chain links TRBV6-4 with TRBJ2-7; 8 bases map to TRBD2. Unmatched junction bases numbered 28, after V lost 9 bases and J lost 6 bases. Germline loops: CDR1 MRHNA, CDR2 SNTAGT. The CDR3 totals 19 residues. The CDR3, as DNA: TGTGCCAGGATATCCAATATAGCGGGACAAGGTCCGGGGACCTGCGAGCAGTACTTC. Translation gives CARISNIAGQGPGTCEQYF.

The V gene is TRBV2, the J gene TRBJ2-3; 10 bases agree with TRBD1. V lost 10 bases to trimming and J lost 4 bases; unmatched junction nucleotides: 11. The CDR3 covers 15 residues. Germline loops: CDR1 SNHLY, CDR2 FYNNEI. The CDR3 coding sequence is TGTGCCATCTTTACCATAGGACAGGGGGCAGATACGCAGTATTTT. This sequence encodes CAIFTIGQGADTQYF.

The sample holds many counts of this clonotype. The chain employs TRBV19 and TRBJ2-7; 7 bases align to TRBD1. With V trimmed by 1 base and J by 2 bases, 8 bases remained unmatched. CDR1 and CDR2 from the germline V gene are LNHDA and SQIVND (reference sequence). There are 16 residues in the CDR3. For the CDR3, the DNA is TGTGCCAGTAGTATAGGGACGAGGGGGCGACCCTACGAGCAGTACTTC. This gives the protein CASSIGTRGRPYEQYF.

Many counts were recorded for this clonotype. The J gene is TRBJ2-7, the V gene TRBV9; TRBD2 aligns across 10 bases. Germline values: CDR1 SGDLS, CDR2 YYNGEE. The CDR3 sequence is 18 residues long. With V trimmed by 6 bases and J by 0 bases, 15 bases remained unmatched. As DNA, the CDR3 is TGTGCCAGCACCCCGCGGCCGACTAGCGGGCCGGCCTCCTACGAGCAGTACTTC. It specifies CASTPRPTSGPASYEQYF.

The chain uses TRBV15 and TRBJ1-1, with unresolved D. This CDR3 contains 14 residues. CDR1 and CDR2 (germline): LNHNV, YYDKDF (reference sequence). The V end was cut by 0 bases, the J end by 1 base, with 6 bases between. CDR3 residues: CATSRDIRNTEAFF. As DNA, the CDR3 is TGTGCCACCAGCAGAGATATCAGGAACACTGAAGCTTTCTTT. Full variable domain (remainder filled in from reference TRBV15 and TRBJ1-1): DAMVIQNPRYQVTQFGKPVTLSCSQTLNHNVMYWYQQKSSQAPKLLFHYYDKDFNNEADTPDNFQSRRPNTSFCFLDIRSPGLGDTAMYLCATSRDIRNTEAFFGQGTRLTVV.

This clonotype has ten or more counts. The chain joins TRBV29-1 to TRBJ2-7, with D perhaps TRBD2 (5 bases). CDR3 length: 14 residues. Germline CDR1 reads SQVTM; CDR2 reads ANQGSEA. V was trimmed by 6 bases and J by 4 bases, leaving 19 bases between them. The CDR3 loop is CSVCVRGKYYEQYF. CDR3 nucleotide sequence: TGCAGCGTCTGCGTAAGAGGGAAATATTACGAGCAGTACTTC.

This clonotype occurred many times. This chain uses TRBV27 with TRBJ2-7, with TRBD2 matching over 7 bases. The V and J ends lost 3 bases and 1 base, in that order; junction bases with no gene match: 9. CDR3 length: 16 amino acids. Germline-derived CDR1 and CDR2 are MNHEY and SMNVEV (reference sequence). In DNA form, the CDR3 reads TGTGCCAGCAGTTTTGTGGGCGGGAGTAAGTCCTACGAGCAGTACTTC. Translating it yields CASSFVGGSKSYEQYF.

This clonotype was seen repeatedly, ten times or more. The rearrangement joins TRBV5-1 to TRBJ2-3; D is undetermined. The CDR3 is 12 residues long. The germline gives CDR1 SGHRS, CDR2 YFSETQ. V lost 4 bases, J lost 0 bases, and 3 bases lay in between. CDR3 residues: CASSTSTDTQYF. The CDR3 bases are TGCGCCAGCAGCACGAGCACAGATACGCAGTATTTT.

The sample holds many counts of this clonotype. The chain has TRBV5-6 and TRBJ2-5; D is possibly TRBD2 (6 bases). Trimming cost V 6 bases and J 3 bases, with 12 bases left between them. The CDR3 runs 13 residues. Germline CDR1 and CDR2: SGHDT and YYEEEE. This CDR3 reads CASKGPGEETQYF. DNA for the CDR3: TGTGCCAGCAAAGGTCCGGGGGAAGAGACCCAGTACTTC.

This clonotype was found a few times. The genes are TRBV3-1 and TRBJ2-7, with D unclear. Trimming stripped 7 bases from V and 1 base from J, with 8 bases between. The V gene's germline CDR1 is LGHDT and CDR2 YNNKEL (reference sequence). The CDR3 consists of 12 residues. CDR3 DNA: TGTGCCAGCACCCAGGTATCCTACGAGCAGTACTTC. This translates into CASTQVSYEQYF.